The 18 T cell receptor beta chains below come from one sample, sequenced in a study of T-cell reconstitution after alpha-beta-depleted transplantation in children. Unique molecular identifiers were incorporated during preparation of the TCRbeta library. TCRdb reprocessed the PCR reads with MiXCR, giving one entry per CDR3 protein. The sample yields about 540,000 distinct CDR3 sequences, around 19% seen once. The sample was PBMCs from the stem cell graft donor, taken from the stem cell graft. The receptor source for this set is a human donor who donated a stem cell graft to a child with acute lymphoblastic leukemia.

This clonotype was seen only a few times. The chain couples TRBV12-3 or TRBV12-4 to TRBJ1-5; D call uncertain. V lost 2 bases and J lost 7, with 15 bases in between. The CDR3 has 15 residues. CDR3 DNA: TGTGCCAGCAGTTTAACGGCCGGGTGGGGACAGCCCCAGCATTTT. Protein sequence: CASSLTAGWGQPQHF.

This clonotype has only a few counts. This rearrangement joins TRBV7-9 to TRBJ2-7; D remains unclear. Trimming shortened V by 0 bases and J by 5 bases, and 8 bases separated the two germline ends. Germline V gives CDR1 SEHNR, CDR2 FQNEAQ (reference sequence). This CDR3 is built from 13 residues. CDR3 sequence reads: CASSLAGTDEQYF. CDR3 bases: TGTGCCAGCAGCTTAGCGGGAACGGACGAGCAGTACTTC. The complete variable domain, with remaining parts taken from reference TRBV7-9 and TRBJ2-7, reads DTGVSQNPRHKITKRGQNVTFRCDPISEHNRLYWYRQTLGQGPEFLTYFQNEAQLEKSRLLSDRFSAERPKGSFSTLEIQRTEQGDSAMYLCASSLAGTDEQYFGPGTRLTVT.

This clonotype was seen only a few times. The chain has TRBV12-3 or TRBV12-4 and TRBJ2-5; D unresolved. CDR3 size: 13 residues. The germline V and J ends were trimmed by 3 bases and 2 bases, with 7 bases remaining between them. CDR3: CASSLFEQETQYF. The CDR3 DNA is TGTGCCAGCAGTTTGTTTGAACAAGAGACCCAGTACTTC.

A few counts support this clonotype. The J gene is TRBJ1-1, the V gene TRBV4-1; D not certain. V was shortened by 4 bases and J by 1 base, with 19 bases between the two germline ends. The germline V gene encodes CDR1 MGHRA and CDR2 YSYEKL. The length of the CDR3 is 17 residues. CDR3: CASSPLLLQVGNTEAFF. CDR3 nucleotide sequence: TGCGCCAGCAGCCCCCTTCTGCTGCAGGTCGGGAACACTGAAGCTTTCTTT.

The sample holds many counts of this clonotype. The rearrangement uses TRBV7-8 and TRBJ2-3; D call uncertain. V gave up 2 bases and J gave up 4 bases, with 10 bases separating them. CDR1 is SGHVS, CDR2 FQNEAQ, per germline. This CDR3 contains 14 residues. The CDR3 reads CASSLFYEADTQYF. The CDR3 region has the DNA TGTGCCAGCAGCTTATTTTACGAGGCAGATACGCAGTATTTT.

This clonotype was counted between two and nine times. This CDR3 is CASSSTGESTDTQYF. CDR3 DNA sequence: TGCGCCAGCAGCTCTACAGGGGAGAGCACAGATACGCAGTATTTT. This sequence joins TRBV5-1 and TRBJ2-3; 7 nucleotides agree with TRBD1. This CDR3 has 15 amino acids. Germline CDR1 reads SGHRS; CDR2 reads YFSETQ. V lost 3 bases, J lost 0 bases, and 4 bases stayed unmatched.

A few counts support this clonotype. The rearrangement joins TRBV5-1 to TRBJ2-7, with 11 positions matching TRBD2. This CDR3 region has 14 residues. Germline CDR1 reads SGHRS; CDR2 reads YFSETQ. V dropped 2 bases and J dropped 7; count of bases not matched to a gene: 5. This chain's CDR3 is CASSFSGRAKEQYF. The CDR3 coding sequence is TGCGCCAGCAGCTTTAGCGGGAGGGCTAAAGAGCAGTACTTC.

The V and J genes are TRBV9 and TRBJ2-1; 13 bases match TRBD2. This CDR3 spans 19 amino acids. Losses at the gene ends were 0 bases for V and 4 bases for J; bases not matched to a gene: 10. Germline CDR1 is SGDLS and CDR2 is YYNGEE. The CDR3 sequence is CASSVAEDWTSGRYNEQFF. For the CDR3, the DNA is TGTGCCAGCAGCGTAGCTGAAGATTGGACTAGCGGGAGATACAATGAGCAGTTCTTC. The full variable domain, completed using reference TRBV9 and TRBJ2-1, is DSGVTQTPKHLITATGQRVTLRCSPRSGDLSVYWYQQSLDQGLQFLIQYYNGEERAKGNILERFSAQQFPDLHSELNLSSLELGDSALYFCASSVAEDWTSGRYNEQFFGPGTRLTVL.

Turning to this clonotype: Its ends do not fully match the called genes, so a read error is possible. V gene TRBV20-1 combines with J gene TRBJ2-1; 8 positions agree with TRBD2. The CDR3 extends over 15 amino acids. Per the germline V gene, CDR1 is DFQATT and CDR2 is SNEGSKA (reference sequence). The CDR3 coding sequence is TGCTGTGCTAGAGATAAGCGGGAGCCCTACAATGAGCAGTTCTTC. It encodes CCARDKREPYNEQFF.

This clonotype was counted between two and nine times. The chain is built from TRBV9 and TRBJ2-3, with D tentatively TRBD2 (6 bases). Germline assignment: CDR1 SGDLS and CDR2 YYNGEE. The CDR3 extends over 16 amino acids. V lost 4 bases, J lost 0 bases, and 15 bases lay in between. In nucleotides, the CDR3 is TGTGCCAGCAGCTCATTAGCGGCCCGTAGCACAGATACGCAGTATTTT. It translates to CASSSLAARSTDTQYF.

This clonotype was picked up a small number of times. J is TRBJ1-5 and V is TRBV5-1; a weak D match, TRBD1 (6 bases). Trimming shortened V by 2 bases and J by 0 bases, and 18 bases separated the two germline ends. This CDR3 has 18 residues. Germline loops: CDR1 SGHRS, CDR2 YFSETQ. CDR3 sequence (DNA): TGCGCCAGCAGCTTTACCCCGCAGGACAGATATAGCAATCAGCCCCAGCATTTT. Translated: CASSFTPQDRYSNQPQHF.

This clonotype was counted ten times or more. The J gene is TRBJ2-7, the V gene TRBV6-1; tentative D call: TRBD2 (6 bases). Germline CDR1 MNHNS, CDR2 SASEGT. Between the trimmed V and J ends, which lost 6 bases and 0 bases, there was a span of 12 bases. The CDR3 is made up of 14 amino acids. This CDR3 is CASRGGPPSYEQYF. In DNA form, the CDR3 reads TGTGCCAGCAGAGGAGGGCCCCCCTCCTACGAGCAGTACTTC.

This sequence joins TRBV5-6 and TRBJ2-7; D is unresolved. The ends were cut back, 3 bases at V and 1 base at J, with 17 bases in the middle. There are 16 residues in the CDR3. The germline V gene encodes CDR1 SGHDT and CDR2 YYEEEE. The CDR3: CASSWWAPDGSYEQYF. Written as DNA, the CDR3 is TGTGCCAGCAGCTGGTGGGCCCCCGATGGGTCCTACGAGCAGTACTTC.

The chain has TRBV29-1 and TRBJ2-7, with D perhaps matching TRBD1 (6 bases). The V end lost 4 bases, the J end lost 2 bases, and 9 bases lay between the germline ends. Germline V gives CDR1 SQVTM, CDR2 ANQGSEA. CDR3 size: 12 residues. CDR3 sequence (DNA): TGCAGCGTTGTCGGACAGACCTACGAGCAGTACTTC. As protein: CSVVGQTYEQYF.

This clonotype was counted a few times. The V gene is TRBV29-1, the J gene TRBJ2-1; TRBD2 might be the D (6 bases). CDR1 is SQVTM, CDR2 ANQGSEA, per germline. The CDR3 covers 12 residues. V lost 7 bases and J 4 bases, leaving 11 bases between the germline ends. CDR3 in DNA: TGCAGCGGTAGCGGAGGGTACAATGAGCAGTTCTTC. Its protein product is CSGSGGYNEQFF.

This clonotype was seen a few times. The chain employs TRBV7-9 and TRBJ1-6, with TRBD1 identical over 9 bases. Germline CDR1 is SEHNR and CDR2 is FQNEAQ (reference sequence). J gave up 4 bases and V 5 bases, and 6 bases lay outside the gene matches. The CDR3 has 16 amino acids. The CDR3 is CASSQGTGSYNSPLHF. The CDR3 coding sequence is TGTGCCAGCAGCCAAGGGACAGGGAGTTATAATTCACCCCTCCACTTT.

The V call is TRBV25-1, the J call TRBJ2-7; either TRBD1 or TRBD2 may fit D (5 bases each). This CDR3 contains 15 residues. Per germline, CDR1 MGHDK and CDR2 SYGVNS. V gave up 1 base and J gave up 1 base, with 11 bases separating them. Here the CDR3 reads CASSEWGSRSYEQYF. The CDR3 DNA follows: TGTGCCAGCAGTGAATGGGGGTCAAGGTCCTACGAGCAGTACTTC.

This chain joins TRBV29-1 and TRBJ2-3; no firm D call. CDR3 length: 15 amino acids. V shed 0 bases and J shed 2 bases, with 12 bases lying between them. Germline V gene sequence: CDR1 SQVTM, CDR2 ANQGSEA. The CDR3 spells CSVEDLGRITDTQYF. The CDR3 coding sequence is TGCAGCGTTGAAGATCTAGGGCGGATCACAGATACGCAGTATTTT.